One T cell receptor beta chain is described in this entry. The antigen is unknown. Trimming took 6 bases from V and 0 from J, leaving 12 bases between them. This CDR3 region has 15 residues. CDR1 and CDR2 (germline): LNHNV, YYDKDF (reference sequence). With 60 Vbeta and 13 Jbeta primers, the PCR was carried out. TCRdb's table, derived via immunoSEQ multiplex PCR, lists solely in-frame clones and lacks some. The table records about 130,000 clones, 60% to 85% of them present only once. The sample originates from a study of cytomegalovirus exposure and HLA in healthy donors. Study-level results: Looking again later, the authors saw that most CMV-associated TCR beta chains seemed HLA-restricted. The Asian-associated ancestry cluster reportedly had fewer N-insertions than the approximately 670-donor mean in a later analysis.

The sequencing input was PBMCs. V gene TRBV15 combines with J gene TRBJ1-3; a weak D match, TRBD1 (5 bases). The clonotype was recovered from a human donor in good health. The DNA for the CDR3 is TGTGCCACCAGGGACACACCGAGCTCTGGAAACACCATATATTTT. Protein: CATRDTPSSGNTIYF.